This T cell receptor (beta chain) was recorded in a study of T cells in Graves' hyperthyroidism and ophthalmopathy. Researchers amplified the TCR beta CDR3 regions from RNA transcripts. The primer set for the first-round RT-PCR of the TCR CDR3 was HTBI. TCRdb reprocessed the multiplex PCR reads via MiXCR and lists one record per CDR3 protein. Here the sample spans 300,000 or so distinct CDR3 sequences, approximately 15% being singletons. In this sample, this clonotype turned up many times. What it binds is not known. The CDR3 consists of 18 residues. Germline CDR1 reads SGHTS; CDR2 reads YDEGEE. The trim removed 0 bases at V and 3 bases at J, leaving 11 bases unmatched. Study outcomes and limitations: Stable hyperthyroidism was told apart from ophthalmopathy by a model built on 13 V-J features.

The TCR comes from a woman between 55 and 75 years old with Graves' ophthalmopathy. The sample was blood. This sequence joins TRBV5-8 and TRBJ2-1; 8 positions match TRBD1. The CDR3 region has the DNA TGTGCCAGCAGCTTGGGGACAGGGATGAGCGTTGGCTACAATGAGCAGTTCTTC. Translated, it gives CASSLGTGMSVGYNEQFF.